The T cell receptor (beta chain) described here comes from a study of T cell changes during pregnancy in multiple sclerosis. The germline V gene encodes CDR1 MNHNS and CDR2 SASEGT. The V and J ends lost 5 bases and 6 bases respectively, with 10 bases between them. The CDR3 has 13 amino acids. Assay used: immunoSEQ multiplex PCR; TCRdb lists only in-frame clones, some missing. The profile shows approximately 30,000 clones, about 91% of them singletons. The sample in question was CD8+ T cells from peripheral blood mononuclear cells, obtained before pregnancy. The sequence derives from a female donor with multiple sclerosis, enrolled in a pregnancy study. The chain couples TRBV6-1 to TRBJ2-2, with D possibly TRBD1 on 5 matching bases. The CDR3 reads CASSWGAPGELFF. The CDR3 DNA reads as TGTGCCAGCAGTTGGGGCGCGCCCGGGGAGCTGTTTTTT.